This T cell receptor (beta chain) came from a study of blood T cell repertoires in COVID-19. Study in general: Samples representing acute and convalescent COVID-19 were sourced from the United States, Italy and Spain.

As processed by the authors: Counts of nucleated cells, estimated from reference gene primer amplification, were obtained. Sequenced by immunoSEQ multiplex PCR; TCRdb stores in-frame clones only, minus some. That table is the source of V, J and clone size, and D and trimming were worked out from the DNA. This repertoire shows approximately 170,000 clones, less than 90% found once; its top ten account for roughly 15%. Seattle-derived patients entered the study during active infection and were followed longitudinally. The germline V gene has CDR1 SGHTA and CDR2 FQGNSA. After removal of 6 bases from V and 6 bases from J, the junction contained 9 bases not matched to a gene. The CDR3 extends over 16 amino acids.

The TCR sequence derives from a woman in her seventies with COVID-19, enrolled during active disease. The source material was peripheral blood. The chain links TRBV7-2 to TRBJ2-1; TRBD2 agrees at 12 bases. The CDR3 is CASRHPGLAGTNEQFF. The CDR3 bases are TGTGCCAGCAGACACCCAGGACTAGCGGGAACCAATGAGCAGTTCTTC.